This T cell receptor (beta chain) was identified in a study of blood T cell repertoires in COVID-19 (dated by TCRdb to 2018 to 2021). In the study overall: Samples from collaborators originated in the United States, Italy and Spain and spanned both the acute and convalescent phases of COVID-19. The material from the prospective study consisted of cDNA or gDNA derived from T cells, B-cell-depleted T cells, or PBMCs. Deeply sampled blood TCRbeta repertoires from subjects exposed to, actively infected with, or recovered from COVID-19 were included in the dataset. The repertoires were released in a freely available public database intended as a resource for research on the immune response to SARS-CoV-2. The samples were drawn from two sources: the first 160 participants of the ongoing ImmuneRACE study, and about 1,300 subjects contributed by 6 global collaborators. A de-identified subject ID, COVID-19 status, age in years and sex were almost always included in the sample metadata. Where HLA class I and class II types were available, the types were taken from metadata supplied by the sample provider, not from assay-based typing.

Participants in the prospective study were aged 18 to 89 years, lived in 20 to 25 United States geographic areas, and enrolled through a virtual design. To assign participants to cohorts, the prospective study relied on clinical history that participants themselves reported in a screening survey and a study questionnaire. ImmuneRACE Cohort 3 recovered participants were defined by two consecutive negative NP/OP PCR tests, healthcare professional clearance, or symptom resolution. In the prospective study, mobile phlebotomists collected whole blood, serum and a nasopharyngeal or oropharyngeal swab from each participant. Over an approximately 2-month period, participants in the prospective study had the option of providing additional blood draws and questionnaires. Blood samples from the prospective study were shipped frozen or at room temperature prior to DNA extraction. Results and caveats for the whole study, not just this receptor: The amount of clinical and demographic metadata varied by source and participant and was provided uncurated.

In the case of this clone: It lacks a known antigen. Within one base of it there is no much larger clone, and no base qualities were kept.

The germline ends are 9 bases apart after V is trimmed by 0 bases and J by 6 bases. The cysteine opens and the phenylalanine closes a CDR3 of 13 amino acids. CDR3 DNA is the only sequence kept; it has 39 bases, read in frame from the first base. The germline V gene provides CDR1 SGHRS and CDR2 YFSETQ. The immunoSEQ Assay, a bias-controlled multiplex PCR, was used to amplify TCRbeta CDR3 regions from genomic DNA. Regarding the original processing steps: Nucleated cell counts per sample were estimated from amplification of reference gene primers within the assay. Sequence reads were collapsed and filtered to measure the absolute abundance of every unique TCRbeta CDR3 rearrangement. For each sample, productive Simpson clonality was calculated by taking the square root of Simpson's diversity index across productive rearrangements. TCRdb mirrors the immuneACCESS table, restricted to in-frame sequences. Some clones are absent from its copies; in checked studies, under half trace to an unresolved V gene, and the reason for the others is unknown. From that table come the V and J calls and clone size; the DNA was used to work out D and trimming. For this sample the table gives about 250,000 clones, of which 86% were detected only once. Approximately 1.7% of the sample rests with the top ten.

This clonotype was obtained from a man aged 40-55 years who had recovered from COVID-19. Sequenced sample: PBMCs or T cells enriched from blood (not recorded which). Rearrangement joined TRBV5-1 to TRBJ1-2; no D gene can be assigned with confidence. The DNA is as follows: TGCGCCAGCAGCTTGGCTTACCAGGATGGCTACACCTTC. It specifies CASSLAYQDGYTF.